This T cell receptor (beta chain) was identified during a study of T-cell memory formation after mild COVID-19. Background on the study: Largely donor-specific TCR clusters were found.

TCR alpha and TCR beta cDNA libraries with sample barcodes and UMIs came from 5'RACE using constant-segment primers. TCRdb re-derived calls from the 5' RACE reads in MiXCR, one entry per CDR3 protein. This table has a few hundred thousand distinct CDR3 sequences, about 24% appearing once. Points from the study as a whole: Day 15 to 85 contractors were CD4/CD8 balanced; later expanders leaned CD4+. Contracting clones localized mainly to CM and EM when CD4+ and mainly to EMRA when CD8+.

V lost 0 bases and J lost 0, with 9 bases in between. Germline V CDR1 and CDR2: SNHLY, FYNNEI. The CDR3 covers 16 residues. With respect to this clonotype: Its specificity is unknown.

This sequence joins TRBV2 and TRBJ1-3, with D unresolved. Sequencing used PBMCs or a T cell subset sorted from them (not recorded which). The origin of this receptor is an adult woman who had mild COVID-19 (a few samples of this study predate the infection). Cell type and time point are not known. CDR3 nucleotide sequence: TGTGCCAGCAGTGAAGCCAAGGTACCCTCTGGAAACACCATATATTTT. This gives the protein CASSEAKVPSGNTIYF.